The rows below give T cell receptor beta chains drawn from one sample of a study of OX40 agonist ivuxolimab in advanced cancers. Repertoires were generated with immunoSEQ multiplex PCR, while TCRdb's copy carries only in-frame clones and drops some. The sample shows tens of thousands of clones, roughly 90% of them seen only once. This material consisted of CD4+ or CD8+ T cells sorted from blood, taken in a trial of the OX40 agonist ivuxolimab. These receptors were taken from an adult with an advanced solid tumor such as melanoma, head and neck, liver or kidney cancer. The CDR3 runs from the conserved cysteine through the conserved F or W. D genes are given only for firm matches. Size is omitted from some rows. Given values are once, few, many or a class for expanded clones.

D gene | clone size | V gene | CDR3 protein
TRBD1 | NA | TRBV6-4 | CASSDPGQGSGELFF
NA | NA | TRBV5-8 | CASSFRTANTEAFF
TRBD2 | few | TRBV14 | CASSLVLAGYYEQYF
TRBD1 | NA | TRBV13 | CASSLGPGGGRSEKLFF
NA | NA | TRBV19 | CASSTESYYEQYF
TRBD2 | NA | TRBV6-5 | CASSYNAGENTDTQYF
NA | NA | TRBV9 | CASSVEGVPYNEQFF
NA | NA | TRBV4-3 | CASSQDRVSYNEQFF
NA | NA | TRBV7-9 | CASSSPENTEAFF
TRBD1 | NA | TRBV7-9 | CASSPRDRGEGGYTF
NA | NA | TRBV9 | CASSPGGRNTEAFF
NA | NA | TRBV9 | CASSVGAGDTQYF
NA | few | TRBV11-3 | CASSLTERGTEAFF
NA | NA | TRBV6-5 | CASSYGVGNTIYF
NA | NA | TRBV30 | CAWSVSASREPQHF
NA | NA | TRBV28 | CASSSGPRGAEQYF
NA | NA | TRBV2 | CAGVRGGSYNSPLHF
TRBD1 | NA | TRBV9 | CASRSTGGYSGELFF
TRBD1 | NA | TRBV4-3 | CASSQDGQVYGYTF
NA | NA | TRBV7-9 | CASSRPTGKSYEQYF
NA | NA | TRBV15 | CATSRDGETGLQETQYF
NA | NA | TRBV7-7 | CASSFRERDRRRSQLFF
NA | NA | TRBV9 | CASSPGGSYEQYF
NA | NA | TRBV9 | CASSGLNTEAFF
NA | NA | TRBV6-6 | CASSYSPPAPTVGYTF
NA | NA | TRBV11-2 | CASSFRAGAGELFF
NA | NA | TRBV29-1 | CSVEQGPNTEAFF